The present TCR beta chain was sequenced within a study of tumor-infiltrating lymphocytes in primary liver carcinoma. For the study at large: Spanning 30 to 69 years of age, the patients were men and women.

Findings and limits, study-wide: Researchers found tumor-adjacent and tumor-blood pairs overlapped less than tumor region pairs.

Trimming cost V 8 bases and J 6 bases; bases outside gene matches: 19. The CDR3 sequence is 17 residues long. Bulk tissue was left unsorted, and RNA and DNA were co-extracted from 20-30 mg of it. Each tumor had five separate regions sampled. Worth noting for this clonotype: Antigen: not known. A much larger clone differs from this one at a single base, so this may be a read error.

Production of TCR beta cDNA used around 0.45 ug total RNA together with a constant-region primer. ARM-PCR, slightly modified, supplied the TCR beta libraries through three nested multiplex PCR rounds. Running around 9 cycles apiece, the first two PCR rounds relied on TRBV1-TRBV30 forward primers together with a C-beta reverse primer. TCRdb reprocessed the multiplex PCR reads via MiXCR and lists one record per CDR3 protein. Of 100,000 to 150,000 distinct CDR3 sequences listed, 60% to 80% are singletons. This TCR came from a woman aged 60 to 75 with primary liver carcinoma and hepatitis B virus infection. Sequenced sample: liver tumor tissue from sampling region 3. As to subset: tumor region T3, left-lateral pole. The chain employs TRBV6-7 and TRBJ1-5, with TRBD1 matching 7 bases. TRBV6-7 is designated an ORF whose function remains uncertain. In DNA, the CDR3 is TGTGCCAGCGGCACATACAAGGACAGGCCCTTGGGTCAGCCCCAGCATTTT. Translation gives CASGTYKDRPLGQPQHF.